This T cell receptor beta chain stems from a study of T cell responses to AZD1222 COVID-19 vaccine. On this clone itself: Its antigen is unknown.

Study-level findings and limits: Just 6 or 7 people given AZD1222 tested seropositive at baseline.

Repertoires were generated with immunoSEQ multiplex PCR, while TCRdb's copy carries only in-frame clones and drops some. Seen here are about 150,000 clones, about 93% observed once, and the top ten hold 5% to 6.5%. The CDR3 loop spans 13 amino acids. Losses at the gene ends were 4 bases for V and 4 bases for J; bases not matched to a gene: 3. In germline, CDR1 is MNHEY, CDR2 SVGAGI. The receptor was derived from an adult in good health. The starting material was peripheral blood, obtained on day 0 of AZD1222 vaccination. The chain joins TRBV6-5 to TRBJ1-1; 7 bases are shared with TRBD1. For the CDR3, the DNA is TGTGCCAGCAGTTTACAGGGGAGCACTGAAGCTTTCTTT. Amino acid sequence: CASSLQGSTEAFF.